This T cell receptor (beta chain) came from a study of cytomegalovirus exposure and HLA in healthy donors. Findings and caveats of the study: Investigators reported under 200 TCR beta chains as tied to cytomegalovirus. Sequencing depth roughly uniform across donors was assumed in presence/absence analyses. According to an earlier analysis, most TCR beta V segments yielded productive rearrangements about 90% or about 30% of the time.

V was cut by 4 bases and J by 2 bases, with 20 bases left in between. The CDR3 spans 17 residues. Looked up from germline, CDR1 is SEHNR and CDR2 is FQNEAQ (reference sequence). Notes on this clone: Its specificity is not known.

It was with 60 Vbeta and 13 Jbeta primers that the PCR ran. Profiled with immunoSEQ multiplex PCR; TCRdb holds only in-frame clones, not every one. Seen here are about 52,000 clones, around 62% observed once, and the top ten hold about 10%. The TCR originated in a human donor in good health. The sequencing input was PBMCs. The chain uses TRBV7-9 and TRBJ2-5; maybe TRBD2 (5 bases). The CDR3 is CASSSSAGLGSQETQYF. As DNA, the CDR3 is TGTGCCAGCAGCTCGTCAGCCGGACTGGGCAGTCAAGAGACCCAGTACTTC.